The 14 T cell receptor beta chains listed next were all sequenced from one sample in a study of CD8+CD57+ T cells in acquired aplastic anemia. Previously, flow cytometry had revealed CD8+CD57+ cell expansion in the patients chosen for sequencing. The template used for profiling TCR beta VDJ and CDR3 was genomic DNA. TCRdb itself ran the reads through MiXCR, one entry per CDR3 protein. The sample holds fewer than 200,000 distinct CDR3 sequences; 71% are singletons and the top ten take under 60%. Sequencing was carried out using sorted CD4+, CD8+, or CD8+CD57+ T cells (not recorded which) from PBMCs. The receptors were gathered from a human donor with aplastic anemia.

V usage is TRBV15 and J usage is TRBJ2-5; D may be TRBD2 (5 bases). The V end lost 6 bases, the J end lost 6 bases, and 20 bases lay between the germline ends. Germline CDR1 is LNHNV and CDR2 is YYDKDF (reference sequence). The CDR3 consists of 15 residues. The CDR3 DNA reads as TGTGCCACCAGTCCAGACGGGGTGGTCGTGAAGACCCAGTACTTC. It yields the protein CATSPDGVVVKTQYF.

The chain employs TRBV7-2 and TRBJ2-1; 10 positions agree with TRBD1. This CDR3 is 15 amino acids long. Trimming took 6 bases from V and 2 from J; bases not matched to a gene: 4. Germline values: CDR1 SGHTA, CDR2 FQGNSA. This CDR3 is CASSRTGGTYNEQFF. In DNA form, the CDR3 reads TGTGCCAGCAGTAGGACAGGGGGGACCTACAATGAGCAGTTCTTC.

This clonotype was detected only once. V is TRBV7-9 and J is TRBJ2-1, with no clear D. This CDR3 comprises 16 residues. V was shortened by 5 bases and J by 1 base, with 15 bases between the two germline ends. In germline, CDR1 is SEHNR, CDR2 FQNEAQ (reference sequence). CDR3 loop: CASSPLGYWSYNEQFF. The CDR3 DNA follows: TGTGCCAGCAGCCCCTTGGGTTATTGGTCCTACAATGAGCAGTTCTTC.

The gene calls are TRBV12-3 or TRBV12-4 and TRBJ1-5; unclear D gene. The CDR3 is 12 amino acids. Trimming cost V 6 bases and J 7 bases, with 10 bases left between them. The CDR3 reads CASSNLYQPQHF. The CDR3 bases are TGTGCCAGCAGCAACTTATACCAGCCCCAGCATTTT.

This clonotype appeared a few times. The rearrangement uses TRBV29-1 and TRBJ1-1; 7 bases fit TRBD1. The CDR3 loop spans 12 amino acids. CDR1 is SQVTM and CDR2 is ANQGSEA in the germline V gene. The V and J ends lost 6 bases and 10 bases, in that order; junction bases with no gene match: 11. As DNA, the CDR3 is TGCAGCGTATACACAGGGGATCGGTCAGCTTTCTTT. This gives the protein CSVYTGDRSAFF.

This clonotype showed up just a few times. The rearrangement uses TRBV20-1 and TRBJ1-1; unclear D gene. CDR3 length: 11 residues. V was pared by 3 bases and J by 3 bases, with 5 bases between. Germline V CDR1 and CDR2: DFQATT, SNEGSKA (reference sequence). CDR3: CSASWDTEAFF. CDR3 bases: TGCAGTGCTAGTTGGGACACTGAAGCTTTCTTT.

The rearrangement links TRBV10-3 to TRBJ2-5; D gene uncertain. The germline V gene encodes CDR1 ENHRY and CDR2 SYGVKD. Trimming removed 0 bases at V and 4 bases at J, with 6 bases between. CDR3 length equals 13 residues. CDR3: CAISESVLETQYF. CDR3 nucleotide sequence: TGTGCCATCAGTGAGTCAGTCTTAGAGACCCAGTACTTC.

This sequence joins TRBV7-9 and TRBJ2-7; TRBD1 matches at 10 bases. This CDR3 is 14 amino acids long. The trim removed 6 bases at V and 3 bases at J, leaving 5 bases unmatched. Germline V lookup: CDR1 SEHNR, CDR2 FQNEAQ (reference sequence). The CDR3 bases are TGTGCCAGCAGTACCGGGACAGGGGTCTACGAGCAGTACGTC. This codes for CASSTGTGVYEQYV.

J is TRBJ2-1 and V is TRBV29-1; 10 bases match TRBD2. This CDR3 contains 16 residues. V lost 1 base and J lost 6; bases outside the gene matches: 9. The germline CDR1 and CDR2 sequences are SQVTM and ANQGSEA. Here the CDR3 reads CSVEGSRGLASNEQFF. CDR3 coding DNA: TGCAGCGTTGAAGGATCCCGGGGACTAGCGTCCAATGAGCAGTTCTTC.

The chain uses TRBV5-1 and TRBJ1-2; D gene uncertain. Trimming cost V 7 bases and J 7 bases, with 17 bases left between them. This CDR3 has 13 residues. CDR1 and CDR2 (germline): SGHRS, YFSETQ. CDR3 in amino acids: CASALEQVGGYTF. In DNA, the CDR3 is TGCGCCAGCGCCCTGGAGCAAGTTGGTGGCTACACCTTC. The full variable domain, rest sourced from reference TRBV5-1 and TRBJ1-2, is KAGVTQTPRYLIKTRGQQVTLSCSPISGHRSVSWYQQTPGQGLQFLFEYFSETQRNKGNFPGRFSGRQFSNSRSEMNVSTLELGDSALYLCASALEQVGGYTFGSGTRLTVV.

The chain couples TRBV10-1 to TRBJ2-7; possible D gene TRBD2, 6 bases. Germline CDR1 is WNHNN and CDR2 is SYGVQD (reference sequence). V was shortened by 8 bases and J by 0 bases, with 11 bases between the two germline ends. The CDR3 contains 13 residues. The CDR3 spells CASGRGSSYEQYV. CDR3 bases: TGCGCCAGCGGACGGGGGAGCTCCTACGAGCAGTACGTC.

V usage is TRBV15 and J usage is TRBJ2-7, with 8 positions matching TRBD2. The V gene end was trimmed by 5 bases and the J gene end by 2 bases; junction bases not matched to a gene: 5. This CDR3 contains 14 residues. Germline V lookup: CDR1 LNHNV, CDR2 YYDKDF (reference sequence). The CDR3 loop reads CATSPGLGPYEQYF. DNA of the CDR3: TGTGCCACCAGCCCGGGACTAGGCCCCTACGAGCAGTACTTC. The complete variable domain, with remaining parts taken from reference TRBV15 and TRBJ2-7, reads DAMVIQNPRYQVTQFGKPVTLSCSQTLNHNVMYWYQQKSSQAPKLLFHYYDKDFNNEADTPDNFQSRRPNTSFCFLDIRSPGLGDTAMYLCATSPGLGPYEQYFGPGTRLTVT.

V gene TRBV7-2 combines with J gene TRBJ2-2; 11 bases agree with TRBD2. The CDR3 consists of 15 residues. V lost 6 bases and J lost 2; bases outside the gene matches: 2. Per germline, CDR1 SGHTA and CDR2 FQGNSA. The CDR3 loop reads CASRGLAVNTGELFF. For the CDR3, the DNA is TGTGCCAGCAGGGGACTAGCGGTAAACACCGGGGAGCTGTTTTTT.

This clonotype was counted between two and nine times. The CDR3 DNA is TGTGCCAGCAGCTTAGAGAGGGTCGAAACAGATACGCAGTATTTT. It yields the protein CASSLERVETDTQYF. The chain couples TRBV11-2 to TRBJ2-3, with a tentative D call TRBD2 (5 bases). The V gene's germline CDR1 is SGHAT and CDR2 FQNNGV. CDR3 length: 15 amino acids. V lost 0 bases and J lost 3, with 10 bases in between.